The rows below give T cell receptor beta chains drawn from one sample of a study of cytomegalovirus exposure and HLA in healthy donors. TCRdb's copy holds only in-frame clones and misses some; the assay was immunoSEQ multiplex PCR. The table includes 55,000 to 65,000 clones, about four fifths detected once. Sequenced input: PBMCs. Source of these receptors: a woman aged 40 to 55 in good health and CMV-seronegative. Each CDR3 is given with its conserved first and last residue. The D gene is left open where the match is weak. Clone size is stated in some rows and not others, as once, few, many or a class when expanded.

CDR3aa: CASSLWRERTDTQYF
CDR3nt: TGTGCCAGCAGTTTATGGCGGGAACGCACAGATACGCAGTATTTT
v_gene: TRBV27
abundance: .
d_gene: .
j_gene: TRBJ2-3

CDR3aa: CASKQGQGPSYEQYF
CDR3nt: TGTGCCAGCAAGCAGGGACAGGGTCCTTCCTACGAGCAGTACTTC
v_gene: TRBV2
abundance: .
d_gene: TRBD1
j_gene: TRBJ2-7

CDR3aa: CASSRTGRYGYTF
CDR3nt: TGTGCCAGCAGTCGGACAGGGCGCTATGGCTACACCTTC
v_gene: TRBV28
abundance: .
d_gene: TRBD1
j_gene: TRBJ1-2

CDR3aa: CAMEGTSGRGSYNEQFF
CDR3nt: TGTGCCATGGAGGGGACTAGCGGGAGGGGATCCTACAATGAGCAGTTCTTC
v_gene: TRBV2
abundance: .
d_gene: TRBD2
j_gene: TRBJ2-1

CDR3aa: CASSPRGAGELFF
CDR3nt: TGTGCCAGCAGTCCTAGGGGTGCCGGGGAGCTGTTTTTT
v_gene: TRBV6-5
abundance: .
d_gene: .
j_gene: TRBJ2-2

CDR3aa: CASSLSQGIAKNIQYF
CDR3nt: TGTGCCAGCAGTTTATCGCAGGGGATAGCCAAAAACATTCAGTACTTC
v_gene: TRBV27
abundance: .
d_gene: .
j_gene: TRBJ2-4

CDR3aa: CAITSTASGYEQYF
CDR3nt: TGTGCCATCACATCGACCGCTTCGGGGTACGAGCAGTACTTC
v_gene: TRBV10-3
abundance: .
d_gene: .
j_gene: TRBJ2-7

CDR3aa: CASKGRLMNTEAFF
CDR3nt: TGTGCCAGCAAGGGGCGACTCATGAACACTGAAGCTTTCTTT
v_gene: TRBV27
abundance: few
d_gene: .
j_gene: TRBJ1-1

CDR3aa: CASSQEGQGGEKLFF
CDR3nt: TGTGCCAGCAGCCAAGAGGGACAGGGGGGCGAAAAACTGTTTTTT
v_gene: TRBV4-2
abundance: .
d_gene: TRBD1
j_gene: TRBJ1-4

CDR3aa: CASSQPGTVNTGELFF
CDR3nt: TGCGCCAGCAGCCAACCCGGGACTGTAAACACCGGGGAGCTGTTTTTT
v_gene: TRBV4-1
abundance: .
d_gene: .
j_gene: TRBJ2-2

CDR3aa: CASGPGQGNQPQHF
CDR3nt: TGTGCCAGTGGACCGGGACAGGGAAATCAGCCCCAGCATTTT
v_gene: TRBV19
abundance: .
d_gene: TRBD1
j_gene: TRBJ1-5

CDR3aa: CASSLSLAGGPPSTDTQYF
CDR3nt: TGTGCCAGCAGCTTATCGCTAGCGGGAGGGCCCCCTAGCACAGATACGCAGTATTTT
v_gene: TRBV7-2
abundance: .
d_gene: TRBD2
j_gene: TRBJ2-3

CDR3aa: CASSLQSGTGVSRQPQHF
CDR3nt: TGTGCCAGCAGTCTTCAATCCGGGACAGGGGTCTCACGCCAGCCCCAGCATTTT
v_gene: TRBV28
abundance: .
d_gene: TRBD1
j_gene: TRBJ1-5

CDR3aa: CASSPGGSSETQYF
CDR3nt: TGTGCCAGCAGCCCGGGGGGGAGTTCAGAGACCCAGTACTTC
v_gene: TRBV7-3
abundance: .
d_gene: TRBD2
j_gene: TRBJ2-5

CDR3aa: CASTDGGLADYNEQFF
CDR3nt: TGTGCCAGTACCGATGGGGGACTAGCGGACTACAATGAGCAGTTCTTC
v_gene: TRBV19
abundance: .
d_gene: TRBD2
j_gene: TRBJ2-1

CDR3aa: CASGEGSSYEQYF
CDR3nt: TGCGCCAGCGGCGAGGGAAGCTCCTACGAGCAGTACTTC
v_gene: TRBV4-1
abundance: .
d_gene: .
j_gene: TRBJ2-7

CDR3aa: CASSGGAGGNWNTEALF
CDR3nt: TGTGCCAGCAGTGGGGGAGCAGGGGGTAATTGGAACACTGAAGCTCTCTTT
v_gene: TRBV25-1
abundance: .
d_gene: TRBD1
j_gene: TRBJ1-1

CDR3aa: CASSFSKDSYGYTF
CDR3nt: TGTGCCAGCAGCTTCTCAAAGGACAGCTATGGCTACACCTTC
v_gene: TRBV7-2
abundance: few
d_gene: .
j_gene: TRBJ1-2

CDR3aa: CASSTRSRGSNEKLFF
CDR3nt: TGTGCCAGCAGTACAAGAAGCAGGGGCAGTAATGAAAAACTGTTTTTT
v_gene: TRBV28
abundance: once
d_gene: .
j_gene: TRBJ1-4

CDR3aa: CASSPGTSGGTGELFF
CDR3nt: TGCGCCAGCAGCCCTGGGACTAGCGGAGGCACCGGGGAGCTGTTTTTT
v_gene: TRBV4-3
abundance: .
d_gene: TRBD2
j_gene: TRBJ2-2

CDR3aa: CASSESFVGQGGNF
CDR3nt: TGTGCCAGCAGTGAATCTTTCGTGGGACAGGGGGGGAATTTT
v_gene: TRBV6-1
abundance: .
d_gene: TRBD1
j_gene: TRBJ2-3

CDR3aa: CASSDSLGQGIGQPQHF
CDR3nt: TGTGCCAGCAGTGATAGCTTGGGACAGGGGATTGGACAGCCCCAGCATTTT
v_gene: TRBV6-1
abundance: .
d_gene: TRBD1
j_gene: TRBJ1-5

CDR3aa: CASSFILAGMNTGELFF
CDR3nt: TGTGCCAGCAGCTTTATCCTAGCGGGGATGAACACCGGGGAGCTGTTTTTT
v_gene: TRBV7-9
abundance: .
d_gene: TRBD2
j_gene: TRBJ2-2

CDR3aa: CASSYRGRDTEAFF
CDR3nt: TGTGCCAGCAGCTACAGGGGTCGGGACACTGAAGCTTTCTTT
v_gene: TRBV11-2
abundance: .
d_gene: TRBD1
j_gene: TRBJ1-1

CDR3aa: CASSTVDRATPEQYF
CDR3nt: TGTGCCAGTAGTACCGTCGACAGGGCCACCCCCGAGCAGTACTTC
v_gene: TRBV19
abundance: .
d_gene: TRBD1
j_gene: TRBJ2-7

CDR3aa: CASSLEQGIVTPQYF
CDR3nt: TGTGCCAGCAGCTTAGAACAGGGCATCGTTACACCCCAGTACTTC
v_gene: TRBV7-7
abundance: few
d_gene: .
j_gene: TRBJ2-5

CDR3aa: CASSLTRPLAGSYEQYF
CDR3nt: TGTGCCAGCAGCCTGACCCGCCCACTAGCGGGGAGCTACGAGCAGTACTTC
v_gene: TRBV7-8
abundance: .
d_gene: TRBD2
j_gene: TRBJ2-7

CDR3aa: CASGLWDSSTDTQYF
CDR3nt: TGTGCCAGCGGACTATGGGACAGTAGCACAGATACGCAGTATTTT
v_gene: TRBV27
abundance: .
d_gene: .
j_gene: TRBJ2-3

CDR3aa: CASSPQGWSEQFF
CDR3nt: TGTGCCAGCAGTCCTCAGGGGTGGAGTGAGCAGTTCTTC
v_gene: TRBV6-6
abundance: .
d_gene: .
j_gene: TRBJ2-1

CDR3aa: CSVLEWQTDEAFF
CDR3nt: TGCAGCGTTTTGGAATGGCAGACAGATGAAGCTTTCTTT
v_gene: TRBV29-1
abundance: .
d_gene: .
j_gene: TRBJ1-1

CDR3aa: CASTRTSQGEQYF
CDR3nt: TGTGCCAGCACACGGACTAGCCAAGGCGAGCAGTACTTC
v_gene: TRBV2
abundance: .
d_gene: TRBD2
j_gene: TRBJ2-7

CDR3aa: CASSHWGGGRAYNEQFF
CDR3nt: TGTGCCAGCAGTCACTGGGGGGGCGGGAGGGCCTACAATGAGCAGTTCTTC
v_gene: TRBV5-6
abundance: .
d_gene: TRBD2
j_gene: TRBJ2-1

CDR3aa: CATSKDRGGADTQYF
CDR3nt: TGTGCCACCAGCAAGGACAGGGGAGGCGCAGATACGCAGTATTTT
v_gene: TRBV15
abundance: few
d_gene: TRBD1
j_gene: TRBJ2-3

CDR3aa: CASSLDSYSYEQYF
CDR3nt: TGCGCCAGCAGCTTGGACTCCTACTCCTACGAGCAGTACTTC
v_gene: TRBV5-1
abundance: .
d_gene: .
j_gene: TRBJ2-7

CDR3aa: CASRDGTGNTEAFF
CDR3nt: TGTGCCAGCAGGGACGGGACAGGGAACACTGAAGCTTTCTTT
v_gene: TRBV27
abundance: .
d_gene: TRBD1
j_gene: TRBJ1-1

CDR3aa: CSAGAVAGYTGELFF
CDR3nt: TGCAGCGCCGGGGCGGTAGCGGGGTACACCGGGGAGCTGTTTTTT
v_gene: TRBV29-1
abundance: .
d_gene: TRBD2
j_gene: TRBJ2-2

CDR3aa: CASSLRGQGADTQYF
CDR3nt: TGTGCCAGCAGCTTAAGGGGACAGGGTGCAGATACGCAGTATTTT
v_gene: TRBV7-9
abundance: .
d_gene: TRBD1
j_gene: TRBJ2-3

CDR3aa: CATAPGPASYEQYF
CDR3nt: TGCGCCACCGCCCCAGGGCCCGCTTCCTACGAGCAGTACTTC
v_gene: TRBV5-1
abundance: .
d_gene: .
j_gene: TRBJ2-7

CDR3aa: CAWSVAGGNQPQHF
CDR3nt: TGTGCCTGGAGTGTGGCAGGGGGGAATCAGCCCCAGCATTTT
v_gene: TRBV30
abundance: .
d_gene: TRBD1
j_gene: TRBJ1-5

CDR3aa: CASSLDGQPQHF
CDR3nt: TGTGCCAGCAGTTTAGATGGTCAGCCCCAGCATTTT
v_gene: TRBV2
abundance: once
d_gene: .
j_gene: TRBJ1-5

CDR3aa: CASSLSRYEQYF
CDR3nt: TGTGCCAGCAGTTTATCCCGGTACGAGCAGTACTTC
v_gene: TRBV28
abundance: .
d_gene: .
j_gene: TRBJ2-7